Below are 2 T cell receptor beta chains sequenced from a single sample in a study of T cell responses to AZD1222 COVID-19 vaccine. Produced via immunoSEQ multiplex PCR; TCRdb's table is partial and in-frame only. The table records over 150,000 clones, approximately 92% of them present only once. Sample: peripheral blood, taken on day 0 of AZD1222 vaccination. All receptors derive from an adult in good health.

This rearrangement joins TRBV27 to TRBJ2-2, with D perhaps matching TRBD1 or TRBD2 (5 bases each). Per the germline V gene, CDR1 is MNHEY and CDR2 is SMNVEV (reference sequence). Trimming removed 6 bases at V and 0 bases at J, with 14 bases between. The CDR3 totals 16 residues. The CDR3 nucleotides are TGTGCCAGCAGGCTCGGGACGGTTGCGAACACCGGGGAGCTGTTTTTT. Translating gives CASRLGTVANTGELFF.

V usage is TRBV7-3 and J usage is TRBJ2-5; the match to TRBD2 covers 13 bases. Germline CDR1 and CDR2: SGHTA and FQGTGA. Unmatched junction bases numbered 3, after V lost 5 bases and J lost 0 bases. The CDR3 extends over 16 amino acids. Here the CDR3 reads CASSQGLAGDQETQYF. In DNA, the CDR3 is TGTGCCAGCAGCCAAGGACTAGCGGGGGACCAAGAGACCCAGTACTTC.